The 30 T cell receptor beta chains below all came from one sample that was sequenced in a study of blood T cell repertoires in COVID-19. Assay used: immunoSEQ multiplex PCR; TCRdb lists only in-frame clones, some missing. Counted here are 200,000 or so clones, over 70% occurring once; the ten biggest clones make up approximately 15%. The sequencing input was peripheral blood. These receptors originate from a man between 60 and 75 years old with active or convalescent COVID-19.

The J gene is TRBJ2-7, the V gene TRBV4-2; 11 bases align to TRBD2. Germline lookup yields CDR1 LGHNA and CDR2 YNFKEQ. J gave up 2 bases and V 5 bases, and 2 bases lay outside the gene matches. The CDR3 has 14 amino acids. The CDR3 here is CASSVLAGAYEQYF. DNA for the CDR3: TGTGCCAGCAGCGTACTAGCGGGGGCCTACGAGCAGTACTTC.

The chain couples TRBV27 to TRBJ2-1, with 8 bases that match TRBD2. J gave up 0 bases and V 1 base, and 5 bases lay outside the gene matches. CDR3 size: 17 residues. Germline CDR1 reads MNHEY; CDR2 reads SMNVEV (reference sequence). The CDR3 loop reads CASSLLLADNSYNEQFF. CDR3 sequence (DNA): TGTGCCAGCAGTTTATTACTAGCGGACAACTCCTACAATGAGCAGTTCTTC.

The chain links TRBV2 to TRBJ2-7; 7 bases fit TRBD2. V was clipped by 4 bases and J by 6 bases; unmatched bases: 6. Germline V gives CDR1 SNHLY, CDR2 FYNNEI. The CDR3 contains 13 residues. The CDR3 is CASSVRLAGEQYF. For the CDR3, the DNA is TGTGCCAGCAGTGTGAGACTAGCAGGCGAGCAGTACTTC.

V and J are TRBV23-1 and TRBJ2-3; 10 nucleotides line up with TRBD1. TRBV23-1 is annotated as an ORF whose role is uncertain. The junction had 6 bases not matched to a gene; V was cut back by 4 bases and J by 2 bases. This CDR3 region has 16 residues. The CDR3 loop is CASSPSGTGDTDTQYF. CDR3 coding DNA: TGCGCCAGCAGTCCATCCGGGACAGGGGACACAGATACGCAGTATTTT.

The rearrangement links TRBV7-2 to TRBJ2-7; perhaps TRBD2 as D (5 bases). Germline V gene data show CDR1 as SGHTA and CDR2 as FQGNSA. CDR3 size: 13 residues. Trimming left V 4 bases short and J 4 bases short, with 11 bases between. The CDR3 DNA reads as TGTGCCAGCAGCTCCGGGGTCAGTTACGAGCAGTACTTC. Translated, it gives CASSSGVSYEQYF.

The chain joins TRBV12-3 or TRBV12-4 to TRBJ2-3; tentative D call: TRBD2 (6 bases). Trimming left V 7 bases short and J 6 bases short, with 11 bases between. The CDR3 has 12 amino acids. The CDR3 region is CASKGAGDTQYF. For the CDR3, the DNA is TGTGCCAGCAAAGGGGCGGGGGATACGCAGTATTTT.

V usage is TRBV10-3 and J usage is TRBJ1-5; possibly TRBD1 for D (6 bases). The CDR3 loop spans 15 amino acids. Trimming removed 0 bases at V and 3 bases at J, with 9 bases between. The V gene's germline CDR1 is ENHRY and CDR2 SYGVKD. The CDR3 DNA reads TGTGCCATCAGTGAGTCGCTGGGGGCCAATCAGCCCCAGCATTTT. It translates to CAISESLGANQPQHF.

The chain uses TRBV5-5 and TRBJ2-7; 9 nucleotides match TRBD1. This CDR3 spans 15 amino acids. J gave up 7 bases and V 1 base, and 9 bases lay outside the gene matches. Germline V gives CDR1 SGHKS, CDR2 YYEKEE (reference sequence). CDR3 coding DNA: TGTGCCAGCAGCTTGTTACAGGGGGCTTCGTGGGAGCAGTACTTC. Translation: CASSLLQGASWEQYF.

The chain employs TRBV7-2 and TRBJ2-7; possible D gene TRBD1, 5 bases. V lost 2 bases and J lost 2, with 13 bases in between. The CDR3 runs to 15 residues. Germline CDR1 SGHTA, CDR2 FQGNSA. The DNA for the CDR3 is TGTGCCAGCAGCTTAATGGTAGGGGCCACCTACGAGCAGTACTTC. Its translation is CASSLMVGATYEQYF.

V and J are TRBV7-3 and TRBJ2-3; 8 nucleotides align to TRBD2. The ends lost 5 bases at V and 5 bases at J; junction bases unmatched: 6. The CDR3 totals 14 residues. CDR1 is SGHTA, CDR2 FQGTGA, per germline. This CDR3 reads CASSLTSGGDTQYF. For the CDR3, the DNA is TGTGCCAGCAGCCTCACTAGCGGCGGAGATACGCAGTATTTT.

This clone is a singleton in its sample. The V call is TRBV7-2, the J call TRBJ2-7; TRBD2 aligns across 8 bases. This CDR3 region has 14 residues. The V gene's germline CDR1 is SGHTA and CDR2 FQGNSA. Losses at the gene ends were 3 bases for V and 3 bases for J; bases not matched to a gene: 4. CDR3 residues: CASSFPTSGYEQYF. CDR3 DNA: TGTGCCAGCAGCTTCCCAACTAGCGGCTACGAGCAGTACTTC.

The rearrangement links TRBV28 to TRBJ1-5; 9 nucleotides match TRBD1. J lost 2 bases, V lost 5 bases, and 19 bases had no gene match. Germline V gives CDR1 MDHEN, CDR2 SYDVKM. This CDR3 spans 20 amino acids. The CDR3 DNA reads TGTGCCAGCAGTGTACTCCCGGGACAGGGAGGCCTAATGCGCAATCAGCCCCAGCATTTT. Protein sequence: CASSVLPGQGGLMRNQPQHF.

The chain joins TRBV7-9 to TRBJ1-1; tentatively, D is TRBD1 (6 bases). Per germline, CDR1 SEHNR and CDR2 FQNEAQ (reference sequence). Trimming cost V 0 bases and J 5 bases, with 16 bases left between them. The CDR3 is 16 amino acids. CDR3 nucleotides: TGTGCCAGCAGCTTAGCTAACGCGGCAGGGGATACTGAAGCTTTCTTT. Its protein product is CASSLANAAGDTEAFF.

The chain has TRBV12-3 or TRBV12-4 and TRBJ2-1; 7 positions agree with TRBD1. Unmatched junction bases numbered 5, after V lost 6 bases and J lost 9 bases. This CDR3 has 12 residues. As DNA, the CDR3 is TGTGCCAGCAGCACAGGGGTTCCTGAGCAGTTCTTC. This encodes CASSTGVPEQFF.

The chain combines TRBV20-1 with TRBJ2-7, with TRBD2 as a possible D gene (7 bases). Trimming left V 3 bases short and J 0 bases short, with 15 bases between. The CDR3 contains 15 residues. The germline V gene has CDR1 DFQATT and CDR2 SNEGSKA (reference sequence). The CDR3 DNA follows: TGCAGTGCTAGTGATACAGGGACTATCTCCTACGAGCAGTACTTC. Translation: CSASDTGTISYEQYF.

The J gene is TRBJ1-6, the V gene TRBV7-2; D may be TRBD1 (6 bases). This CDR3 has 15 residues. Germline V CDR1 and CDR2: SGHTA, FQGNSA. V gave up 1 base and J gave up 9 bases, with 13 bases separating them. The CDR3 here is CASSLGRRDTSPLHF. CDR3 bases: TGTGCCAGCAGCTTAGGACGCCGGGACACTTCACCCCTCCACTTT.

The CDR3 protein is CASSKWESNQPQHF. The DNA for the CDR3 is TGTGCCAGCAGCAAATGGGAGAGCAATCAGCCCCAGCATTTT. The gene calls are TRBV21-1 and TRBJ1-5. TRBV21-1 is designated a pseudogene. The CDR3 is 14 amino acids.

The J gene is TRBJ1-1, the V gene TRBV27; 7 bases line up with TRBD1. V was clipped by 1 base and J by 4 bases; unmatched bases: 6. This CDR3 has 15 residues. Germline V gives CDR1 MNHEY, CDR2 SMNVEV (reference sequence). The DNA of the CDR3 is TGTGCCAGCAGTTTATGGGGACAGACCGGCACTGAAGCTTTCTTT. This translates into CASSLWGQTGTEAFF.

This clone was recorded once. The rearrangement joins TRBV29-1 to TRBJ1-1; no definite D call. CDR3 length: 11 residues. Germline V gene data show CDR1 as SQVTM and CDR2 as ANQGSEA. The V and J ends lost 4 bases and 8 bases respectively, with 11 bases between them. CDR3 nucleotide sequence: TGCAGCGTTGCCCGTGAGGTAGAAGCTTTCTTT. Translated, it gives CSVAREVEAFF.

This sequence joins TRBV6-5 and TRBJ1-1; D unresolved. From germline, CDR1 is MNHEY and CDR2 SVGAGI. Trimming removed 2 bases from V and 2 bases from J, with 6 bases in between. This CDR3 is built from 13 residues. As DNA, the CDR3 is TGTGCCAGCAGTTACCTGGCCAACACTGAAGCTTTCTTT. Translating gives CASSYLANTEAFF.

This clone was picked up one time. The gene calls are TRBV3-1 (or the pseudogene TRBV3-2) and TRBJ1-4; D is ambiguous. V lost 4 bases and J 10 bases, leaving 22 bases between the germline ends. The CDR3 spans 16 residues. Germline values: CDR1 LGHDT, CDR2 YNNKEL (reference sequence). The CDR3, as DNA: TGTGCCAGCAGCCGGGAGTTCGATGGAGTCGGACGAAAACTGTTTTTT. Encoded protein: CASSREFDGVGRKLFF.

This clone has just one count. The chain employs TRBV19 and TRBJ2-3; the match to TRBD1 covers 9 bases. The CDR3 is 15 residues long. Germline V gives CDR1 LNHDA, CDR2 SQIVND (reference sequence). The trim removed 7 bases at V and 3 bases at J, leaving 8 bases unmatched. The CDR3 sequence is CASKDGGQGTDTQYF. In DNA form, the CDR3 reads TGTGCCAGTAAGGATGGAGGACAGGGGACAGATACGCAGTATTTT.

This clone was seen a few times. The CDR3 protein is CASRITPYTEAFF. Written as DNA, the CDR3 is TGTGCCAGCAGGATAACACCTTACACTGAAGCTTTCTTT. This rearrangement joins TRBV6-6 to TRBJ1-1; unclear D gene. Germline V gene sequence: CDR1 MNHNY, CDR2 SVGAGI (reference sequence). This CDR3 has 13 amino acids. V shed 6 bases and J shed 3 bases, with 11 bases lying between them.

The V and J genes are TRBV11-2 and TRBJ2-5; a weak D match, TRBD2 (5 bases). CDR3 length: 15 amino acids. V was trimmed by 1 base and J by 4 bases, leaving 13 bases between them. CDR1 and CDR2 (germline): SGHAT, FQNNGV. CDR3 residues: CASSLGVEGLETQYF. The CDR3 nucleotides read TGTGCCAGCAGCTTAGGGGTTGAGGGTTTAGAGACCCAGTACTTC.

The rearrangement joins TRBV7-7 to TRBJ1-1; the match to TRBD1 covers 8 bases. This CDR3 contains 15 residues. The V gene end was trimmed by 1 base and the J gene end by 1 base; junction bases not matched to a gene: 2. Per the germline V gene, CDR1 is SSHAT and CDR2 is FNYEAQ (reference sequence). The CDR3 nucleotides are TGTGCCAGCAGCTTAGAGACAGGGGAGAACACTGAAGCTTTCTTT. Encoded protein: CASSLETGENTEAFF.

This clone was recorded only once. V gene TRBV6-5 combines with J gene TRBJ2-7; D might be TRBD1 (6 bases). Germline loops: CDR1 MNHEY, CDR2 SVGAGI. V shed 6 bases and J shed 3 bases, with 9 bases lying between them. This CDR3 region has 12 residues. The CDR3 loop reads CASSGTIYEQYF. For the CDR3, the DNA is TGTGCCAGCAGCGGGACAATCTACGAGCAGTACTTC.

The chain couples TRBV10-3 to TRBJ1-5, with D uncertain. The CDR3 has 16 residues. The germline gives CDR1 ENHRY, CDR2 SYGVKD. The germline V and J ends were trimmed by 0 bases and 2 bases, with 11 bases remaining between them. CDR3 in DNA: TGTGCCATCAGTGAGTCGGCAGGTGCTGGCAATCAGCCCCAGCATTTT. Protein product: CAISESAGAGNQPQHF.

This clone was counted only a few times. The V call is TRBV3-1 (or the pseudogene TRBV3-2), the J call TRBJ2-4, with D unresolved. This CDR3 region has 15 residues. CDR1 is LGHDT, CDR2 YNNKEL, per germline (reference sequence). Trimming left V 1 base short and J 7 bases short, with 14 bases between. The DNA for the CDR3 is TGTGCCAGCAGCCAAGCCGCTTCGTTCGGGAACATTCAGTACTTC. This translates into CASSQAASFGNIQYF.

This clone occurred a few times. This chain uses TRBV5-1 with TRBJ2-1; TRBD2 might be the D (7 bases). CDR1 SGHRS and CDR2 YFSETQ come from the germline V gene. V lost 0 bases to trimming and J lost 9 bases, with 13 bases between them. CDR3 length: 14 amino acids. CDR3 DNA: TGCGCCAGCAGCTTGGCACAGGGAGGGGGTGAGCAGTTCTTC. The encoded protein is CASSLAQGGGEQFF.

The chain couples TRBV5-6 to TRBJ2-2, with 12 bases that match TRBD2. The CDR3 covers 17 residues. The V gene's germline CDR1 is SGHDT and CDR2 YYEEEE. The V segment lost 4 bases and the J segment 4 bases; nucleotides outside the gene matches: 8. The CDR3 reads CASSGGLAGYLTGELFF. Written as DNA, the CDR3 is TGTGCCAGCAGCGGGGGACTAGCGGGTTACCTCACCGGGGAGCTGTTTTTT.